What follows is one TCR beta chain and its context. As yet, its antigen is unknown. The junction differs from germline at one of its ends, possibly a read error. Amplification used 60 Vbeta primers and 13 Jbeta primers. Sequencing used immunoSEQ multiplex PCR; TCRdb keeps in-frame clones, though not all of them. Of about 200,000 clones listed, approximately 86% were seen once; the top ten hold roughly 0.33%. CDR3 length: 14 residues. Germline CDR1 reads SGHRS; CDR2 reads YFSETQ. This entry belongs to a study of cytomegalovirus exposure and HLA in healthy donors. Findings of the study overall: Previously analyzed data showed that most TCR beta V segments were productive at a frequency of about 90% or about 30%.

This TCR came from a woman aged 25 to 45 in good health and CMV-seronegative. Input material: PBMCs. The chain carries TRBV5-1 and TRBJ1-1, with TRBD1 matching 10 bases. CDR3: CASSPGQGKTEASF. Here the CDR3 DNA reads TGCGCCAGCAGCCCGGGACAGGGGAAAACTGAAGCTTCCTTT.